Following are 27 T cell receptor beta chains from one sample sequenced in a study of cytomegalovirus exposure and HLA in healthy donors. Profiling relied on immunoSEQ multiplex PCR, and the TCRdb table lists in-frame clones only, not all of them. This table holds some 77,000 clones, just under 95% found once. The specimen was PBMCs. These receptors all stem from a young man in good health and CMV-seropositive.

The chain is built from TRBV11-2 and TRBJ2-7; TRBD1 is a possible D gene (5 bases). The V gene lost 5 bases and the J gene lost 4 bases, with 6 bases spanning the gap. Germline V gene data show CDR1 as SGHAT and CDR2 as FQNNGV. The CDR3 length is 11 residues. The DNA for the CDR3 is TGTGCCAGCAGCACAGGTTACGAGCAGTACTTC. Its protein product is CASSTGYEQYF.

The chain combines TRBV7-9 with TRBJ1-4, with TRBD1 matching 7 bases. The CDR3 loop spans 14 amino acids. V trimming: 5 bases; J trimming: 6 bases; junction bases outside the gene matches: 6. From germline, CDR1 is SEHNR and CDR2 FQNEAQ (reference sequence). The CDR3: CASSTGTDYEKLFF. CDR3 DNA sequence: TGTGCCAGCAGCACAGGGACAGACTATGAAAAACTGTTTTTT.

The V call is TRBV6-1, the J call TRBJ1-4, with 8 bases fitting TRBD1. Germline CDR1 reads MNHNS; CDR2 reads SASEGT. The junction had 6 bases not matched to a gene; V was cut back by 1 base and J by 8 bases. This CDR3 contains 15 residues. CDR3 protein: CASSEDEGTGEKLFF. The DNA for the CDR3 is TGTGCCAGCAGTGAAGACGAAGGGACAGGAGAAAAACTGTTTTTT.

The gene calls are TRBV6-5 and TRBJ2-5; tentative D call: TRBD1 (5 bases). This CDR3 comprises 15 residues. V shed 4 bases and J shed 5 bases, with 17 bases lying between them. The germline gives CDR1 MNHEY, CDR2 SVGAGI. This chain's CDR3 is CASSSIGSGRETQYF. The CDR3 region has the DNA TGTGCCAGCAGTTCCATTGGTTCAGGGCGCGAGACCCAGTACTTC.

The chain combines TRBV7-3 with TRBJ2-7; 7 bases line up with TRBD2. V gave up 1 base and J gave up 2 bases; unmatched junction bases: 8. The CDR3 loop spans 16 amino acids. The germline gives CDR1 SGHTA, CDR2 FQGTGA. The CDR3 reads CASSLRPTAGPYEQYF. In DNA, the CDR3 is TGTGCCAGCAGCTTAAGACCCACAGCGGGACCCTACGAGCAGTACTTC.

This chain joins TRBV27 and TRBJ2-2, with D possibly matching TRBD1 (6 bases). Germline lookup yields CDR1 MNHEY and CDR2 SMNVEV (reference sequence). The CDR3 runs to 17 residues. Deletions cut 3 bases from V and 4 bases from J, with 18 bases between. The CDR3 region is CASSFELDSSGTGELFF. The CDR3 coding sequence is TGTGCCAGCAGTTTTGAGTTGGACAGTTCGGGCACCGGGGAGCTGTTTTTT.

This CDR3 is CASSLVSGATSGDTQYF. For the CDR3, the DNA is TGCGCCAGCAGCCTAGTTTCAGGGGCGACCAGTGGAGATACGCAGTATTTT. V gene TRBV5-1 combines with J gene TRBJ2-3; tentative D call: TRBD1 (6 bases). The germline V gene encodes CDR1 SGHRS and CDR2 YFSETQ. V was trimmed by 4 bases and J by 5 bases, leaving 23 bases between them. The CDR3 is 17 residues long.

CDR3 in DNA: TGTGCCATCAGTGAGGACCTAGCGAGCACAGATACGCAGTATTTT. Its translation: CAISEDLASTDTQYF. The chain employs TRBV10-3 and TRBJ2-3; a possible D gene is TRBD2 (6 bases). This CDR3 region has 15 residues. Germline V lookup: CDR1 ENHRY, CDR2 SYGVKD. Trimming removed 2 bases at V and 0 bases at J, with 9 bases between.

The rearrangement links TRBV4-1 to TRBJ1-2; D not certain. The CDR3 length is 13 residues. Germline CDR1 is MGHRA and CDR2 is YSYEKL. V lost 3 bases to trimming and J lost 4 bases, with 9 bases between them. The CDR3 DNA is TGCGCCAGCAGCCAGAGGGAGGCCTATGGCTACACCTTC. This translates into CASSQREAYGYTF.

The rearrangement joins TRBV5-1 to TRBJ2-1, with 10 bases fitting TRBD2. Germline trimming cut 0 bases from V and 6 bases from J; bases unmatched to any gene: 6. The CDR3 is 16 residues long. Germline values: CDR1 SGHRS, CDR2 YFSETQ. CDR3: CASSLVLAGPSNEQFF. Here the CDR3 DNA reads TGCGCCAGCAGCTTGGTACTAGCGGGGCCCTCCAATGAGCAGTTCTTC.

V and J are TRBV5-1 and TRBJ2-6; D is undetermined. The ends were cut back, 4 bases at V and 0 bases at J, with 5 bases in the middle. From germline, CDR1 is SGHRS and CDR2 YFSETQ. The CDR3 covers 14 residues. CDR3 loop: CASSESSGANVLTF. CDR3 coding DNA: TGCGCCAGCAGCGAGAGCTCTGGGGCCAACGTCCTGACTTTC.

This clone appeared a few times. The chain links TRBV19 to TRBJ2-7; D perhaps matches TRBD1 (6 bases). Per germline, CDR1 LNHDA and CDR2 SQIVND (reference sequence). The CDR3 runs 13 residues. V lost 2 bases and J lost 4, with 9 bases in between. Written as DNA, the CDR3 is TGTGCCAGTAGTATAAAACAGGGATACGAGCAGTACTTC. This gives the protein CASSIKQGYEQYF.

The CDR3 DNA sequence: TGTGCCAGCACCCTGCAACAGGGTGTCTCCTACGAGCAGTACTTC. Protein product: CASTLQQGVSYEQYF. The chain couples TRBV28 to TRBJ2-7; weak D call: TRBD1 (6 bases). CDR1 and CDR2 from the germline V gene are MDHEN and SYDVKM. V was cut by 7 bases and J by 0 bases, with 16 bases left in between. CDR3 length: 15 amino acids.

The chain carries TRBV29-1 and TRBJ2-3; TRBD1 matches at 7 bases. CDR3 length: 16 amino acids. CDR1 SQVTM and CDR2 ANQGSEA come from the germline V gene. V shed 4 bases and J 2 bases; nucleotides not matched to a gene: 12. The DNA for the CDR3 is TGCAGCGTTGGTGGGGACCGAGGGGGCGCCACAGATACGCAGTATTTT. The encoded protein is CSVGGDRGGATDTQYF.

This chain links TRBV6-1 with TRBJ2-7; tentatively, D is TRBD1 (5 bases). Trimming cost V 8 bases and J 0 bases, with 11 bases left between them. The V gene's germline CDR1 is MNHNS and CDR2 SASEGT. This CDR3 has 13 amino acids. The CDR3 region is CASEDTSSYEQYF. The CDR3 bases are TGTGCCAGCGAGGACACAAGCTCCTACGAGCAGTACTTC.

V gene TRBV6-6 combines with J gene TRBJ2-7; 10 nucleotides agree with TRBD1. With 0 bases clipped from V and 4 bases from J, the junction kept 6 bases outside the gene matches. The CDR3 length is 16 residues. CDR1 is MNHNY and CDR2 is SVGAGI in the germline V gene (reference sequence). The CDR3 DNA is TGTGCCAGCAGTTACTCTCGGGACAGGGGCCAATACGAGCAGTACTTC. It yields the protein CASSYSRDRGQYEQYF.

This sequence joins TRBV5-1 and TRBJ1-2; tentative D call: TRBD1 (5 bases). Per the germline V gene, CDR1 is SGHRS and CDR2 is YFSETQ. The CDR3 has 13 residues. V was cut by 1 base and J by 3 bases, with 7 bases left in between. The CDR3 bases are TGCGCCAGCAGCTTGTCGGGGGACTATGGCTACACCTTC. Its translation is CASSLSGDYGYTF.

The chain combines TRBV23-1 with TRBJ1-2; a possible D gene is TRBD1 (5 bases). TRBV23-1 is an open reading frame, and its role is uncertain. V lost 6 bases to trimming and J lost 0 bases, with 17 bases between them. The CDR3 runs to 16 residues. CDR3 amino acids: CASSPLGEDANYGYTF. The CDR3, as DNA: TGCGCCAGCAGCCCTTTGGGGGAGGACGCTAACTATGGCTACACCTTC.

CDR3 protein: CASSEEYEQGLGEQYF. The CDR3 DNA reads as TGTGCCAGCAGCGAGGAGTACGAACAGGGCTTAGGCGAGCAGTACTTC. The chain combines TRBV11-2 with TRBJ2-7; D might be TRBD1 (6 bases). This CDR3 spans 16 amino acids. CDR1 and CDR2 (germline): SGHAT, FQNNGV. V lost 5 bases and J lost 6, with 23 bases in between.

The chain couples TRBV6-1 to TRBJ2-1; 13 nucleotides match TRBD2. V was pared by 11 bases and J by 6 bases, with 7 bases of the junction left unmatched. Germline V gene data show CDR1 as MNHNS and CDR2 as SASEGT. This CDR3 is built from 14 residues. The CDR3 DNA reads TGTGCCGGGGGGGGACTAGCGGGATCCAATGAGCAGTTCTTC. This encodes CAGGGLAGSNEQFF.

In this sample, this clone is medium-sized. J is TRBJ1-5 and V is TRBV6-6; D may be TRBD1 (5 bases). Germline V CDR1 and CDR2: MNHNY, SVGAGI (reference sequence). The CDR3 is 14 amino acids. With 6 bases removed from V and 3 bases from J, the gap between germline ends came to 12 bases. CDR3: CASRGEGANQPQHF. CDR3 coding DNA: TGTGCCAGCAGGGGTGAAGGGGCCAATCAGCCCCAGCATTTT.

This chain uses TRBV2 with TRBJ2-7; D not certain. Germline V gene data show CDR1 as SNHLY and CDR2 as FYNNEI. Trimming took 0 bases from V and 3 from J, leaving 9 bases between them. This CDR3 is 14 amino acids long. CDR3 nucleotide sequence: TGTGCCAGCAGTGAAGCGACTCGTGGCTACGAGCAGTACTTC. Protein: CASSEATRGYEQYF.

The chain has TRBV6-1 and TRBJ1-4, with D possibly matching TRBD1 (6 bases). V was cut by 6 bases and J by 4 bases, with 15 bases left in between. Germline V gene data show CDR1 as MNHNS and CDR2 as SASEGT. This CDR3 has 15 amino acids. The CDR3 here is CASRDHRARNEKLFF. CDR3 sequence (DNA): TGTGCCAGCAGGGATCACAGGGCCCGTAATGAAAAACTGTTTTTT.

This clone was counted a few times. The CDR3 reads CAGGTYGYTF. CDR3 bases: TGTGCCGGAGGCACGTATGGCTACACCTTC. This chain links TRBV6-1 with TRBJ1-2; D gene unclear. The CDR3 length is 10 residues. The germline gives CDR1 MNHNS, CDR2 SASEGT. Trimming cost V 11 bases and J 5 bases, with 9 bases left between them.

V is TRBV2 and J is TRBJ2-2; tentative D call: TRBD2 (6 bases). V lost 5 bases, J lost 0 bases, and 13 bases lay in between. CDR3 length equals 16 residues. Germline CDR1 reads SNHLY; CDR2 reads FYNNEI. The CDR3 loop reads CASSYLAPTNTGELFF. DNA for the CDR3: TGTGCCAGCAGTTACCTAGCGCCAACGAACACCGGGGAGCTGTTTTTT.

The CDR3 bases are TGTGCCAGCAGTGCACAGGGTACCTACGAGCAGTACTTC. The encoded protein is CASSAQGTYEQYF. The V gene is TRBV2, the J gene TRBJ2-7; D is possibly TRBD1 (6 bases). CDR1 and CDR2 (germline): SNHLY, FYNNEI. V was cut by 4 bases and J by 2 bases, with 9 bases left in between. The CDR3 has 13 amino acids.

This clone was observed once. The V gene is TRBV7-6, the J gene TRBJ1-1; 9 nucleotides line up with TRBD1. The CDR3 extends over 14 amino acids. J lost 3 bases, V lost 4 bases, and 3 bases had no gene match. Germline V CDR1 and CDR2: SGHVS, FNYEAQ. The CDR3 coding sequence is TGTGCCAGCAGCTCGGGACAGGGCTACACTGAAGCTTTCTTT. Residues: CASSSGQGYTEAFF. Variable domain in full (rest from reference TRBV7-6 and TRBJ1-1): GAGVSQSPRYKVTKRGQDVALRCDPISGHVSLYWYRQALGQGPEFLTYFNYEAQQDKSGLPNDRFSAERPEGSISTLTIQRTEQRDSAMYRCASSSGQGYTEAFFGQGTRLTVV.